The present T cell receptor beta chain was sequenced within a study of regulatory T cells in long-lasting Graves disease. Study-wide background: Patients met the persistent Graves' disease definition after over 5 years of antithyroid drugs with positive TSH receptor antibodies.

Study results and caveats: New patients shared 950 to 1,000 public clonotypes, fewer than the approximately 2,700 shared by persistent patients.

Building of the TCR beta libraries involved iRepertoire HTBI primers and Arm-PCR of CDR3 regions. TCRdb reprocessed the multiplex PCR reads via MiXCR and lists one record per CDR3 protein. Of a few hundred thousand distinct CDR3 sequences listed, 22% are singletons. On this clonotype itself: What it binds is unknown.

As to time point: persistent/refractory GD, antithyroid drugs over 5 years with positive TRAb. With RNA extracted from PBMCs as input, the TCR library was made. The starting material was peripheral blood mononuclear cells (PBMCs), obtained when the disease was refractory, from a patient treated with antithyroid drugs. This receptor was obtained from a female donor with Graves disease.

The CDR3 protein is CASSQWAGGYGYTF. The DNA for the CDR3 is TGCGCCAGCAGCCAATGGGCAGGGGGCTATGGCTACACCTTC. The chain has TRBV4-1 and TRBJ1-2; 7 positions agree with TRBD1. CDR1 is MGHRA, CDR2 YSYEKL, per germline. Trimming at V came to 2 bases and at J to 4 bases, leaving 4 bases not matched to a gene. The CDR3 runs 14 residues.